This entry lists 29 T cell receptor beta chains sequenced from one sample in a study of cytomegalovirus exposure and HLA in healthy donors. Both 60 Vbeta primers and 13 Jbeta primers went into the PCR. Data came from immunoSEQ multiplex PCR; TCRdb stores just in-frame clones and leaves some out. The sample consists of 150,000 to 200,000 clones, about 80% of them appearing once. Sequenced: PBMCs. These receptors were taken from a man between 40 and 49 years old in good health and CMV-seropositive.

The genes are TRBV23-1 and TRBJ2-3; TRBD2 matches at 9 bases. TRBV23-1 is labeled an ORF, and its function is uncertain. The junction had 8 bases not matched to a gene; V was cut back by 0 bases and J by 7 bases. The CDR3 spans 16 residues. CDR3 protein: CASSQSQLAGGNTQYF. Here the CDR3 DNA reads TGCGCCAGCAGTCAATCCCAACTAGCGGGCGGAAATACGCAGTATTTT.

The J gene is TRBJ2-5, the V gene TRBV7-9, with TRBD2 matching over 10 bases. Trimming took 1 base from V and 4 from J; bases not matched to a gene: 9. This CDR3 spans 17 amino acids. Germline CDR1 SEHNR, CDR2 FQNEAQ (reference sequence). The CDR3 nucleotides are TGTGCCAGCAGCTTAGGCACCGCGCTAGCGGGAGTAGAGACCCAGTACTTC. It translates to CASSLGTALAGVETQYF.

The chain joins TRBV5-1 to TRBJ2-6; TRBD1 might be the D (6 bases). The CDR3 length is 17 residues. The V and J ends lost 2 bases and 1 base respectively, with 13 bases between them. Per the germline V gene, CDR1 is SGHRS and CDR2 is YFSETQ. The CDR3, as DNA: TGCGCCAGCAGCTTCGAAGGCAGGGGATCTGGGGCCAACGTCCTGACTTTC. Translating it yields CASSFEGRGSGANVLTF.

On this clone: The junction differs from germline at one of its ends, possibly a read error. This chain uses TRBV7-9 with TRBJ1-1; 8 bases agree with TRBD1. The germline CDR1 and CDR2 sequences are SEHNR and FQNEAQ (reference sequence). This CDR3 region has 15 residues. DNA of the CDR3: TGTTCCAGCAGCGTACAAGCCCAGGGGGCCACTGGAGCTTTCTTT. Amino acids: CSSSVQAQGATGAFF.

The CDR3 DNA reads as TGTGCCAGCAGAGTAGCGGGGGGAGATGGGCAGTTCTTC. It encodes CASRVAGGDGQFF. J is TRBJ2-1 and V is TRBV27; 10 bases are shared with TRBD2. The CDR3 contains 13 residues. The germline V gene has CDR1 MNHEY and CDR2 SMNVEV (reference sequence). V lost 6 bases, J lost 12 bases, and 8 bases stayed unmatched.

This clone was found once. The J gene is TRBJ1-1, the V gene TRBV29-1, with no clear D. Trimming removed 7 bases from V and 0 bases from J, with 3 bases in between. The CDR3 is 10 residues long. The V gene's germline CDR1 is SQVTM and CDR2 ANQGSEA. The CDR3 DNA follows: TGCAGCGCAGTGAACACTGAAGCTTTCTTT. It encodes CSAVNTEAFF.

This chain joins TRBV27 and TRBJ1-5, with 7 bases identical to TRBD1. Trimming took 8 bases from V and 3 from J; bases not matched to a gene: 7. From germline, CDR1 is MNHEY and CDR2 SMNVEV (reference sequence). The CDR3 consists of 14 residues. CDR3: CASWAQGYNQPQHF. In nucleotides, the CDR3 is TGTGCCAGCTGGGCACAGGGGTACAATCAGCCCCAGCATTTT.

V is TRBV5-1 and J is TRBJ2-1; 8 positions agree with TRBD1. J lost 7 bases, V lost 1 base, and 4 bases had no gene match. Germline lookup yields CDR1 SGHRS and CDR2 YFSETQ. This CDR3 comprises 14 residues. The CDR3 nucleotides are TGCGCCAGCAGCTTGCAGACAGGGGCGAATGAGCAGTTCTTC. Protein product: CASSLQTGANEQFF.

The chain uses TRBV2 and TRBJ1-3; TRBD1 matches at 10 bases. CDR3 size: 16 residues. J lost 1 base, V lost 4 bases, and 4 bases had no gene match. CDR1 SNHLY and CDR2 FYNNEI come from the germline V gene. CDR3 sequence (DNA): TGTGCCAGCAGTGTGGGACAGGGGAGATCTGGAAACACCATATATTTT. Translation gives CASSVGQGRSGNTIYF.

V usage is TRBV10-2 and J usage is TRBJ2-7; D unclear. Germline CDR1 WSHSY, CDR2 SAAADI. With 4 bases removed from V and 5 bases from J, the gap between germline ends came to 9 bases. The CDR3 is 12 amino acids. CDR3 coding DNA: TGCGCCAGCAGTGTGGCACGGGACGAGCAGTACTTC. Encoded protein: CASSVARDEQYF.

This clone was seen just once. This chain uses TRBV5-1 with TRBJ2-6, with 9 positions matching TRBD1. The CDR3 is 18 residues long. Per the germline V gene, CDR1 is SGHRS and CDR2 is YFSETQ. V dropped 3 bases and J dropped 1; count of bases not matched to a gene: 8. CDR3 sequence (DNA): TGCGCCAGCAGCTCAGGGGGGACAGGGCATTCTGGGGCCAACGTCCTGACTTTC. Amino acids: CASSSGGTGHSGANVLTF.

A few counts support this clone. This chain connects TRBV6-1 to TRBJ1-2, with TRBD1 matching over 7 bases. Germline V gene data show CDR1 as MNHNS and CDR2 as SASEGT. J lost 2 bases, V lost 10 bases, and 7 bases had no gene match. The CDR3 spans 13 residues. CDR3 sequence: CATRGRDNYGYTF. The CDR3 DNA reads TGTGCCACCAGGGGGAGGGACAACTATGGCTACACCTTC.

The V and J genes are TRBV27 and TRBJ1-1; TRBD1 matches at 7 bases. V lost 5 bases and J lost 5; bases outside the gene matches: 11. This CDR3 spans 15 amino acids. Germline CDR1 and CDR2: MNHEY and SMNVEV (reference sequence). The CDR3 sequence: CASSPSRGVDTEAFF. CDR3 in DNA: TGTGCCAGCAGTCCCTCCAGGGGGGTTGATACTGAAGCTTTCTTT.

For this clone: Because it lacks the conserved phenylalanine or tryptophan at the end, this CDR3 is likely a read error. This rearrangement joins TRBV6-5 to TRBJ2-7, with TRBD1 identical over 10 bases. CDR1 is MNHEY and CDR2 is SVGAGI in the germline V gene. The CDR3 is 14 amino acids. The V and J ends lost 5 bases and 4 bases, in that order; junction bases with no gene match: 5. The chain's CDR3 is CASSDGTGVYEQYL. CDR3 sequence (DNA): TGTGCCAGCAGTGACGGGACAGGGGTTTACGAGCAGTACCTC.

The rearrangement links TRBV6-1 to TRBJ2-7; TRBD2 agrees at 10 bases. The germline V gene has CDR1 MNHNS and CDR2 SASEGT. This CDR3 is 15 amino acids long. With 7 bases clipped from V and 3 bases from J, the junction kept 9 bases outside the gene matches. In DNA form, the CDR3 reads TGTGCCAGCATGGGGGCACTAGCGGGAATCTACGAGCAGTACTTC. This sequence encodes CASMGALAGIYEQYF.

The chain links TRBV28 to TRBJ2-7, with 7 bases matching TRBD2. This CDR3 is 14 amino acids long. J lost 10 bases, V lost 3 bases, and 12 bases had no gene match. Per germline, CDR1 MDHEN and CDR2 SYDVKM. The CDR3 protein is CASSFSQGGTSQYF. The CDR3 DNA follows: TGTGCCAGCAGTTTTAGTCAGGGAGGGACCAGCCAGTACTTC.

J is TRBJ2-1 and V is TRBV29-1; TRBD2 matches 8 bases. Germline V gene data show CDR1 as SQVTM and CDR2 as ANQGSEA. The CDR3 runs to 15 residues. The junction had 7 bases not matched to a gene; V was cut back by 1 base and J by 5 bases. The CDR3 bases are TGCAGCGTTGAAGGGGACGGGAGGGGAAACAATGAGCAGTTCTTC. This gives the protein CSVEGDGRGNNEQFF.

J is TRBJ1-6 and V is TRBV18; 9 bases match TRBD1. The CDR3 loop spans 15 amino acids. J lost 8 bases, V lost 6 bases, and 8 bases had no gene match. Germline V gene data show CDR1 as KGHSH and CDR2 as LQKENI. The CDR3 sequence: CASSGLDRGDSPLHF. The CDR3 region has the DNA TGTGCCAGCTCGGGCCTCGACAGGGGGGATTCACCCCTCCACTTT.

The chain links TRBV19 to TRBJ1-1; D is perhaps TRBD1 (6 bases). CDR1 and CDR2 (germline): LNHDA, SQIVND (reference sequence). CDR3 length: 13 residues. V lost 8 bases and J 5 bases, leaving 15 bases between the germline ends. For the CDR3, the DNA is TGTGCCAGTCGGACAGTTGGTGGGACTGAAGCTTTCTTT. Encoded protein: CASRTVGGTEAFF. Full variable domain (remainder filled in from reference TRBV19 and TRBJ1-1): DGGITQSPKYLFRKEGQNVTLSCEQNLNHDAMYWYRQDPGQGLRLIYYSQIVNDFQKGDIAEGYSVSREKKESFPLTVTSAQKNPTAFYLCASRTVGGTEAFFGQGTRLTVV.

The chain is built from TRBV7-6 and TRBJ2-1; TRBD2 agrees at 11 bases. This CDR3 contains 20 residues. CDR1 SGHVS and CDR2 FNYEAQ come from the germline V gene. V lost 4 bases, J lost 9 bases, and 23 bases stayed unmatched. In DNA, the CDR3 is TGTGCCAGCAGCTCTATGGGAGGGGGACTAGCGGAGCCCCTGGCAACTGAGCAGTTCTTC. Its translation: CASSSMGGGLAEPLATEQFF.

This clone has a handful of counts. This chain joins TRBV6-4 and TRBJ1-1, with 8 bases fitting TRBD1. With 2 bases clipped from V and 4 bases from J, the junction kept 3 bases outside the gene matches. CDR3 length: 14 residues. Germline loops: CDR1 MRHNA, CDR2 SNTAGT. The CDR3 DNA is TGTGCCAGCAGTGACACGGACAGGGCCACTGAAGCTTTCTTT. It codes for CASSDTDRATEAFF.

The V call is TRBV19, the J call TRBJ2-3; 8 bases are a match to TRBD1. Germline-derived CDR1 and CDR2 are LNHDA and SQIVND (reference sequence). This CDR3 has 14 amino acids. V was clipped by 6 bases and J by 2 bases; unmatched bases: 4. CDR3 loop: CASSWTGSTDTQYF. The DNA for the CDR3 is TGTGCCAGTAGCTGGACAGGGTCCACAGATACGCAGTATTTT.

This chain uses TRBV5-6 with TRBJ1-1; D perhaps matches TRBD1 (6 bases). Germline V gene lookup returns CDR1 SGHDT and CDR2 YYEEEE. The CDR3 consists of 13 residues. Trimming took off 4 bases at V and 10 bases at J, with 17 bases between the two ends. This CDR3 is CASSQVGQGRAFF. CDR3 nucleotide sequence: TGTGCCAGCAGCCAGGTGGGGCAGGGGAGAGCTTTCTTT.

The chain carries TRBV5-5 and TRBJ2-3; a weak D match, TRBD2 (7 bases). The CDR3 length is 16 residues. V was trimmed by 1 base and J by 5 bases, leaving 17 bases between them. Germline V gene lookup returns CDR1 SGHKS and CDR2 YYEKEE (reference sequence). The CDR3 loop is CASSLYRGAEVDTQYF. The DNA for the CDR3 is TGTGCCAGCAGCTTGTACCGGGGGGCCGAGGTAGATACGCAGTATTTT.

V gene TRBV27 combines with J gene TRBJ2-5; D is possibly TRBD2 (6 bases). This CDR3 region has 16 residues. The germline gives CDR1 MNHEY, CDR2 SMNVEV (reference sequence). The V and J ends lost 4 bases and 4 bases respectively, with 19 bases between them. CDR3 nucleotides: TGTGCCAGCAGTTCCCCCTCCGGGGGTGCGGCAGAGACCCAGTACTTC. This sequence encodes CASSSPSGGAAETQYF.

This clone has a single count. The CDR3 bases are TGTGCCTGGAGTACCCAGGGCGGGACAGCCTATGGCTACACCTTC. Translation: CAWSTQGGTAYGYTF. The chain carries TRBV30 and TRBJ1-2; 7 bases line up with TRBD1. With V trimmed by 2 bases and J by 4 bases, 10 bases remained unmatched. CDR3 length: 15 residues. Looked up from germline, CDR1 is GTSNPN and CDR2 is SVGIG (reference sequence).

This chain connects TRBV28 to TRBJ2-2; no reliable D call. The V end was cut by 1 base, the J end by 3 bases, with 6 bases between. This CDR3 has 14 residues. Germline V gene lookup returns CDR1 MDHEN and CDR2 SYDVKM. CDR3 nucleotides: TGTGCCAGCAGTTTATCCATAGACACCGGGGAGCTGTTTTTT. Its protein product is CASSLSIDTGELFF.

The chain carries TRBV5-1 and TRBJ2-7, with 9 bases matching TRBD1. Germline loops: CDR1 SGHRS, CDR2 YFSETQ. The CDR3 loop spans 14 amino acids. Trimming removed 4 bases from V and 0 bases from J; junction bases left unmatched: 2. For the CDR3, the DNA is TGCGCCAGCAGCGGGACAGGGAGCTCCTACGAGCAGTACTTC. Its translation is CASSGTGSSYEQYF.

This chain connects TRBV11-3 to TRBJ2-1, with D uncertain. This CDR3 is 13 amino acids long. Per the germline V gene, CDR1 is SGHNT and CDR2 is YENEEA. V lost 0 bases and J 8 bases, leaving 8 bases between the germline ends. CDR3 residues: CASSLDLAYEQFF. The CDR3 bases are TGTGCCAGCAGCTTAGATCTGGCTTATGAGCAGTTCTTC.